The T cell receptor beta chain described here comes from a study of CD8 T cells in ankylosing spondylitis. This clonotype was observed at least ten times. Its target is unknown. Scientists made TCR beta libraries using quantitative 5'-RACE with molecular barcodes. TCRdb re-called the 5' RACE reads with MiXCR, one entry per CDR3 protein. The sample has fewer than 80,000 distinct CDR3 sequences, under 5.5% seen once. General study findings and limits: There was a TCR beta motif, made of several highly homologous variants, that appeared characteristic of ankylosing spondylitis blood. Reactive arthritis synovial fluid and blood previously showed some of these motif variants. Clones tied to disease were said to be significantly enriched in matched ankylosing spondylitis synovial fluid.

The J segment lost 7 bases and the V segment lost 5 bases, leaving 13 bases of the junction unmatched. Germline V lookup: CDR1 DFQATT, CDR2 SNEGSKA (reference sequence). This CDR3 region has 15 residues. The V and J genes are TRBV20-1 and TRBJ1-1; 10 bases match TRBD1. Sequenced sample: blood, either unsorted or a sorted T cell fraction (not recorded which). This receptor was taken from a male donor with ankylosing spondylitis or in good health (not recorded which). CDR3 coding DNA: TGCAGTGCTCCCCAGACAGGGGGCTTGTTTGGTGAAGCTTTCTTT. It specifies CSAPQTGGLFGEAFF.